This record concerns one TCR beta chain sequence. J gave up 2 bases and V 5 bases, and 6 bases lay outside the gene matches. This CDR3 spans 16 amino acids. Germline CDR1 reads SGHTA; CDR2 reads FQGNSA. This record belongs to a study of blood T cell repertoires in COVID-19. Overall study context: The United States, Italy and Spain were the sources of the acute and convalescent COVID-19 samples.

Authors' processing steps: Amplification of reference gene primers was used by the study to estimate nucleated cell counts. Sequencing used immunoSEQ multiplex PCR; TCRdb keeps in-frame clones, though not all of them. The V and J calls and clone size come from that table; D and trimming were worked out from the DNA. The sample includes 100,000 to 150,000 clones, approximately 84% seen only once; the top ten take 17%. This receptor was taken from a woman older than 75 with acute or convalescent COVID-19. The V and J genes are TRBV7-2 and TRBJ2-3; 11 positions agree with TRBD2. The sequencing sample was made of peripheral blood. The CDR3 spells CASSPRLAGNTDTQYF. The CDR3 nucleotides read TGTGCCAGCAGCCCTCGACTAGCGGGAAACACAGATACGCAGTATTTT.